The 25 T cell receptor beta chains presented below share a single source sample, sequenced in a study of control samples from healthy donors and cancer patients. The method was immunoSEQ multiplex PCR; TCRdb's version includes in-frame clones alone and lacks a portion of them. The profile shows about 130,000 clones, about 90% of them singletons. Sequencing was carried out using blood. The receptors were sampled from a man aged 18 to 30 in good health.

The chain carries TRBV14 and TRBJ2-1; no clear D gene. This CDR3 region has 14 residues. V was clipped by 1 base and J by 6 bases, with 10 bases between them. CDR1 is SGHDN and CDR2 is FVKESK in the germline V gene. In DNA form, the CDR3 reads TGTGCCAGCAGCCAAGTAACGGATACCAATGAGCAGTTCTTC. Its translation: CASSQVTDTNEQFF. Using reference TRBV14 and TRBJ2-1 for the parts outside the CDR3, the full variable domain is EAGVTQFPSHSVIEKGQTVTLRCDPISGHDNLYWYRRVMGKEIKFLLHFVKESKQDESGMPNNRFLAERTGGTYSTLKVQPAELEDSGVYFCASSQVTDTNEQFFGPGTRLTVL.

The chain joins TRBV5-1 to TRBJ2-6; D may be TRBD2 (5 bases). The CDR3 spans 16 residues. V lost 0 bases and J lost 4, with 11 bases in between. Germline CDR1 SGHRS, CDR2 YFSETQ. CDR3 sequence: CASSLERVAGANVLTF. For the CDR3, the DNA is TGCGCCAGCAGCTTGGAGAGGGTAGCAGGGGCCAACGTCCTGACTTTC.

This clone showed up just a few times. The V and J genes are TRBV19 and TRBJ2-3, with unresolved D. V lost 5 bases to trimming and J lost 5 bases, with 8 bases between them. This CDR3 has 12 amino acids. Germline loops: CDR1 LNHDA, CDR2 SQIVND (reference sequence). The CDR3: CASSPYQDTQYF. The CDR3 nucleotides read TGTGCCAGTAGTCCCTATCAAGATACGCAGTATTTT.

The V and J genes are TRBV9 and TRBJ2-1, with D maybe TRBD2 (6 bases). The V end lost 0 bases, the J end lost 3 bases, and 13 bases lay between the germline ends. There are 16 residues in the CDR3. Germline assignment: CDR1 SGDLS and CDR2 YYNGEE. In nucleotides, the CDR3 is TGTGCCAGCAGCGTAGGGCTAGCGAATTACTACAATGAGCAGTTCTTC. This gives the protein CASSVGLANYYNEQFF.

The J gene is TRBJ1-1, the V gene TRBV19; D possibly corresponds to TRBD1 (5 bases). This CDR3 comprises 13 residues. The germline CDR1 and CDR2 sequences are LNHDA and SQIVND (reference sequence). The V end was cut by 1 base, the J end by 4 bases, with 7 bases between. The CDR3 protein is CASSIAQGTEAFF. CDR3 nucleotide sequence: TGTGCCAGTAGTATAGCCCAGGGCACTGAAGCTTTCTTT.

This clone showed up just a few times. V and J are TRBV7-9 and TRBJ2-7; D might be TRBD1 (6 bases). V lost 4 bases and J 6 bases, leaving 10 bases between the germline ends. CDR1 is SEHNR and CDR2 is FQNEAQ in the germline V gene (reference sequence). This CDR3 is built from 12 residues. CDR3 DNA sequence: TGTGCCAGCAGCTCTAACAGGGCCGAGCAGTACTTC. Its protein product is CASSSNRAEQYF.

The chain uses TRBV4-2 and TRBJ1-1, with 8 bases aligning to TRBD1. CDR1 and CDR2 (germline): LGHNA, YNFKEQ. V lost 4 bases to trimming and J lost 4 bases; unmatched junction nucleotides: 5. This CDR3 contains 14 residues. This chain's CDR3 is CASSRWTGSTEAFF. In DNA form, the CDR3 reads TGTGCCAGCAGCCGATGGACAGGGAGCACTGAAGCTTTCTTT.

V gene TRBV7-3 combines with J gene TRBJ1-2; no reliable D call. V lost 5 bases, J lost 2 bases, and 15 bases lay in between. Germline assignment: CDR1 SGHTA and CDR2 FQGTGA. The CDR3 has 15 residues. CDR3 loop: CASSTSPPGNYGYTF. CDR3 DNA sequence: TGTGCCAGCAGCACTTCCCCCCCGGGGAACTATGGCTACACCTTC.

The rearrangement joins TRBV4-1 to TRBJ2-7, with D perhaps TRBD1 or TRBD2 (6 bases each). The V gene lost 1 base and the J gene lost 4 bases, with 17 bases spanning the gap. CDR1 and CDR2 (germline): MGHRA, YSYEKL. CDR3 length equals 16 residues. The CDR3 is CASSQGGASPTYEQYF. The CDR3 DNA follows: TGCGCCAGCAGCCAAGGGGGGGCTTCCCCCACATACGAGCAGTACTTC.

The chain uses TRBV10-2 and TRBJ2-7; D possibly uses TRBD1 or TRBD2 (5 bases each). Per germline, CDR1 WSHSY and CDR2 SAAADI. The CDR3 length is 12 residues. Deletions cut 10 bases from V and 6 bases from J, with 16 bases between. CDR3 protein: CATRIEGIEQYF. The DNA of the CDR3 is TGCGCCACCCGTATCGAGGGGATCGAGCAGTACTTC.

This clone was counted once. This rearrangement joins TRBV24-1 to TRBJ2-3, with 7 bases that match TRBD1. This CDR3 region has 17 residues. Trimming at V came to 4 bases and at J to 2 bases, leaving 11 bases not matched to a gene. CDR1 is KGHDR and CDR2 is SFDVKD in the germline V gene. The CDR3: CATSDQRQGHFTDTQYF. Here the CDR3 DNA reads TGTGCCACCAGTGACCAGCGACAGGGACACTTCACAGATACGCAGTATTTT.

This clone was counted once. This chain links TRBV28 with TRBJ2-5; TRBD1 is a possible D gene (6 bases). The germline V gene has CDR1 MDHEN and CDR2 SYDVKM. Trimming removed 6 bases from V and 3 bases from J, with 8 bases in between. This CDR3 spans 12 amino acids. CDR3 in amino acids: CASSAGEETQYF. The CDR3 DNA sequence: TGTGCCAGCAGCGCAGGGGAAGAGACCCAGTACTTC.

The chain is built from TRBV2 and TRBJ2-7; 8 positions match TRBD1. CDR3 length: 15 residues. Germline assignment: CDR1 SNHLY and CDR2 FYNNEI. Unmatched junction bases numbered 14, after V lost 8 bases and J lost 5 bases. CDR3 in amino acids: CASLGGQGAFDEQYF. The CDR3 DNA is TGTGCCAGCCTAGGTGGGCAGGGGGCATTTGACGAGCAGTACTTC.

The chain is built from TRBV12-3 or TRBV12-4 and TRBJ1-2, with D perhaps TRBD1 (5 bases). The CDR3 spans 13 residues. Trimming cost V 4 bases and J 4 bases, with 10 bases left between them. The CDR3 bases are TGTGCCAGCAGTTCCGCAGGGTTCTATGGCTACACCTTC. Protein sequence: CASSSAGFYGYTF.

The chain combines TRBV2 with TRBJ2-1; D not resolved. V was shortened by 3 bases and J by 13 bases, with 7 bases between the two germline ends. Germline V gene lookup returns CDR1 SNHLY and CDR2 FYNNEI. The CDR3 extends over 10 amino acids. The CDR3 spells CASSDTIQFF. In DNA, the CDR3 is TGTGCCAGCAGTGACACTATCCAGTTCTTC. Based on the CDR3 plus reference TRBV2 and TRBJ2-1, the full variable domain is EPEVTQTPSHQVTQMGQEVILRCVPISNHLYFYWYRQILGQKVEFLVSFYNNEISEKSEIFDDQFSVERPDGSNFTLKIRSTKLEDSAMYFCASSDTIQFFGPGTRLTVL.

V is TRBV13 and J is TRBJ1-4, with D hard to call. Trimming took off 0 bases at V and 8 bases at J, with 13 bases between the two ends. CDR1 is PRHDT and CDR2 is FYEKMQ in the germline V gene (reference sequence). CDR3 length equals 15 residues. CDR3 in amino acids: CASSLGTEMSEKLFF. CDR3 in DNA: TGTGCCAGCAGCTTAGGAACAGAAATGTCGGAAAAACTGTTTTTT. The whole variable domain, remainder taken from reference TRBV13 and TRBJ1-4, is AAGVIQSPRHLIKEKRETATLKCYPIPRHDTVYWYQQGPGQDPQFLISFYEKMQSDKGSIPDRFSAQQFSDYHSELNMSSLELGDSALYFCASSLGTEMSEKLFFGSGTQLSVL.

This clone came up once. The V gene is TRBV20-1, the J gene TRBJ1-2; D is perhaps TRBD1 (6 bases). Trimming left V 3 bases short and J 5 bases short, with 16 bases between. This CDR3 is 14 amino acids long. Germline V gene sequence: CDR1 DFQATT, CDR2 SNEGSKA (reference sequence). The DNA for the CDR3 is TGCAGTGCTAGTCCGAGACAGGACCCATATGGCTACACCTTC. Translating it yields CSASPRQDPYGYTF.

The chain carries TRBV12-3 or TRBV12-4 and TRBJ1-5, with no clear D. The CDR3 spans 13 residues. V gave up 1 base and J gave up 4 bases, with 5 bases separating them. The CDR3 region is CASSLDENQPQHF. The CDR3 coding sequence is TGTGCCAGCAGTTTAGACGAGAATCAGCCCCAGCATTTT.

The V call is TRBV4-1, the J call TRBJ2-1; 7 bases line up with TRBD2. J lost 0 bases, V lost 0 bases, and 2 bases had no gene match. The CDR3 is 16 amino acids. Germline V CDR1 and CDR2: MGHRA, YSYEKL. The CDR3 protein is CASSQDGGGSYNEQFF. The CDR3 DNA is TGCGCCAGCAGCCAAGATGGCGGGGGCTCCTACAATGAGCAGTTCTTC.

The chain employs TRBV18 and TRBJ2-2; D not resolved. The CDR3 is made up of 15 amino acids. The germline V gene encodes CDR1 KGHSH and CDR2 LQKENI. Trimming cost V 1 base and J 5 bases, with 11 bases left between them. The CDR3 sequence: CASSPRPSETGELFF. The DNA of the CDR3 is TGTGCCAGCTCACCACGTCCCAGCGAGACCGGGGAGCTGTTTTTT.

The rearrangement uses TRBV30 and TRBJ1-1; D ambiguous. In germline, CDR1 is GTSNPN, CDR2 SVGIG (reference sequence). V gave up 4 bases and J gave up 10 bases, with 16 bases separating them. The length of the CDR3 is 12 residues. CDR3 in amino acids: CAWTTKHGVAFF. CDR3 DNA: TGTGCCTGGACAACAAAACACGGGGTAGCTTTCTTT.

J is TRBJ1-2 and V is TRBV12-3 or TRBV12-4; TRBD1 matches at 7 bases. The J segment lost 6 bases and the V segment lost 6 bases, leaving 7 bases of the junction unmatched. The length of the CDR3 is 13 residues. The CDR3 reads CASRSGQLNGYTF. Written as DNA, the CDR3 is TGTGCCAGCAGATCGGGACAGCTAAATGGCTACACCTTC.

The rearrangement joins TRBV6-5 to TRBJ2-1; 7 nucleotides match TRBD2. The CDR3 covers 15 residues. With V trimmed by 0 bases and J by 5 bases, 4 bases remained unmatched. Germline V lookup: CDR1 MNHEY, CDR2 SVGAGI. For the CDR3, the DNA is TGTGCCAGCAGTTACTCGCGGGGGAAGAACAATGAGCAGTTCTTC. It codes for CASSYSRGKNNEQFF.

The chain couples TRBV5-1 to TRBJ2-6; D is unclear. V was cut by 0 bases and J by 0 bases, with 4 bases left in between. The CDR3 contains 15 residues. Germline loops: CDR1 SGHRS, CDR2 YFSETQ. The CDR3 reads CASSLAISGANVLTF. In DNA form, the CDR3 reads TGCGCCAGCAGCTTGGCTATCTCTGGGGCCAACGTCCTGACTTTC.

This chain uses TRBV12-3 or TRBV12-4 with TRBJ2-5; D not certain. V was shortened by 4 bases and J by 6 bases, with 9 bases between the two germline ends. The CDR3 runs to 12 residues. CDR3 residues: CASSWILQTQYF. For the CDR3, the DNA is TGTGCCAGCAGTTGGATATTGCAGACCCAGTACTTC.